The TCR beta chain described here comes from a study of blood T cell repertoires in COVID-19. Turning to the study itself: Both acute and convalescent COVID-19 samples were obtained from the United States, Italy and Spain. The cDNA or gDNA used as material had been derived from T cells, B-cell-depleted T cells, or PBMCs.

Under the authors' procedure: Amplification with reference gene primers provided the estimates of nucleated cell counts. The repertoire was sequenced with immunoSEQ multiplex PCR; TCRdb's copy has only in-frame clones and lacks some. That table supplies the V and J calls and clone size; D and trimming were determined from the DNA. The sample lists some 87,000 clones; about 80% were seen once. Specimen: peripheral blood. This sequence originates from a human donor in a cohort sampled during active COVID-19.

CDR3 region: CASRDGPKLFF. The DNA for the CDR3 is TGTGCCAGCAGAGATGGGCCAAAACTGTTTTTT. The V and J genes are TRBV12-3 or TRBV12-4 and TRBJ1-4; D is uncertain. The V gene lost 6 bases and the J gene lost 10 bases, with 9 bases spanning the gap. The CDR3 consists of 11 residues.